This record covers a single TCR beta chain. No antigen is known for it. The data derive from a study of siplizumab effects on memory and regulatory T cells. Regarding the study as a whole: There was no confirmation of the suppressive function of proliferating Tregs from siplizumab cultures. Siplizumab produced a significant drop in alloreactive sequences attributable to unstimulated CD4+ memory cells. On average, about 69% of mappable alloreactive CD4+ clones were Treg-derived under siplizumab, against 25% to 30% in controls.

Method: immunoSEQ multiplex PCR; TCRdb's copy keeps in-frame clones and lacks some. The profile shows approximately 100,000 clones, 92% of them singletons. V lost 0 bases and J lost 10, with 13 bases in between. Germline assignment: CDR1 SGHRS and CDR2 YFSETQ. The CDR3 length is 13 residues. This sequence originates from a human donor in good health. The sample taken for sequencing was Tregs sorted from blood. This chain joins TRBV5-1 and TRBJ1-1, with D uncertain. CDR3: CASSLEASASAFF. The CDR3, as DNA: TGCGCCAGCAGCTTGGAAGCTTCTGCCTCAGCTTTCTTT.